This T cell receptor (beta chain) was sequenced for a study of tumor-infiltrating lymphocytes in primary liver carcinoma. A constant-region primer served to make TCR beta cDNA from around 540 ng total RNA. Three rounds of nested multiplex PCR with slightly modified ARM-PCR produced TCR beta libraries. TRBV1-TRBV30 forward primers and a C-beta reverse primer were used in the first two PCR rounds, which each ran for around 11 cycles. TCRdb re-called the multiplex PCR reads through MiXCR, storing one row per CDR3 protein. The sample shows some 38,000 distinct CDR3 sequences, less than 85% of them seen only once. From about 19-30 mg of unsorted bulk tissue, DNA and RNA were co-extracted together. Turning to this clonotype: A read error may account for a junction end that differs from germline.

Germline CDR1 is PRHDT and CDR2 is FYEKMQ (reference sequence). This CDR3 has 14 amino acids. Sequenced: liver tumor tissue from sampling region 4. Subset of the sample: tumor region T4, right-lateral pole. The receptor was isolated from a man aged 40-55 years with primary liver carcinoma and hepatitis B virus infection. This chain links TRBV13 with TRBJ2-7; D may be TRBD2 (5 bases). The CDR3 DNA reads as TGTGTCAGCGGCTCCTATACTTATTCGGGCGAGCAGTACTTC. Its translation is CVSGSYTYSGEQYF. Complete variable domain (other parts from reference TRBV13 and TRBJ2-7): AAGVIQSPRHLIKEKRETATLKCYPIPRHDTVYWYQQGPGQDPQFLISFYEKMQSDKGSIPDRFSAQQFSDYHSELNMSSLELGDSALYFCVSGSYTYSGEQYFGPGTRLTVT.